The clone carrying this T cell receptor beta chain occurred a few times. The V gene lost 6 bases and the J gene lost 6 bases, with 11 bases spanning the gap. This CDR3 has 12 residues. Looked up from germline, CDR1 is SGHTA and CDR2 is FQGNSA. Stated treatment: over 15 received Ad26.COV2.S at low or high dose, single or two shots; about 5 received placebo; per-sample allocation not given. The samples date from day 63 after the first vaccine or placebo injection. The data stem from a study of Ad26.COV2.S vaccination and SARS-CoV-2 variants. TCRdb's table, derived via immunoSEQ multiplex PCR, lists solely in-frame clones and lacks some. The profile covers around 450,000 clones, with about 89% appearing a single time and 1.7% taken by the ten largest.

The chain has TRBV7-2 and TRBJ1-1, with a weak D call TRBD1 (5 bases). Sequenced here: peripheral blood, sampled in a trial of Ad26.COV2.S vaccine versus placebo. This TCR derives from a person between 18 and 59 years old who received the Ad26.COV2.S COVID-19 vaccine or a placebo. CDR3 bases: TGTGCCAGCAGAGGGGCGGCCCCTGAAGCTTTCTTT. Its protein is CASRGAAPEAFF.